The rows below give T cell receptor beta chains drawn from one sample of a study of PD-L1 blockade in urothelial cancer. The table came from immunoSEQ multiplex PCR; TCRdb's copy has only in-frame clones and leaves some out. This sample has around 51,000 clones; around 85% occur once, and the top ten carry under 20%. The input for sequencing was PBMCs, taken around atezolizumab (anti-PD-L1) treatment. These receptors were taken from a man aged 55-75 years with urothelial cancer. Both conserved end residues are part of each CDR3. The D gene is left open where the match is weak. The size field is filled for only some rows; it gives once, few, many or a size class.

>TRBV4-1|few|TRBJ1-5|.
CASSHDSHNQPQHF
TGCGCCAGCAGCCATGACAGCCATAATCAGCCCCAGCATTTT
>TRBV15|.|TRBJ2-2|.
CATRDIFTGELFF
TGTGCCACCAGGGACATATTCACCGGGGAGCTGTTTTTT
>TRBV27|.|TRBJ2-7|TRBD2
CASSLSSGSTEQYF
TGTGCCAGCAGTTTATCCAGCGGGAGCACCGAGCAGTACTTC
>TRBV5-1|.|TRBJ1-3|.
CASSQDSGNTIYF
TGCGCCAGCAGCCAGGACTCTGGAAACACCATATATTTT
>TRBV9|.|TRBJ1-2|TRBD1
CASSVASGGDYGYTF
TGTGCCAGCAGCGTAGCTTCAGGGGGCGACTATGGCTACACCTTC
>TRBV30|.|TRBJ1-2|TRBD1
CAWNSQGQGIYGYTF
TGTGCCTGGAATTCACAAGGACAGGGCATCTATGGCTACACCTTC
>TRBV5-1|.|TRBJ2-7|.
CASAQSYEQYF
TGCGCCAGCGCCCAGTCCTACGAGCAGTACTTC
>TRBV9|.|TRBJ2-1|TRBD1
CASSFGTGDEQFF
TGTGCCAGCAGCTTCGGGACAGGGGATGAGCAGTTCTTC
>TRBV7-2|.|TRBJ2-5|TRBD1
CASSPDRETQYF
TGTGCCAGCAGCCCGGACAGGGAGACCCAGTACTTC
>TRBV19|.|TRBJ1-6|TRBD1
CASSIDRGNSPLHF
TGTGCCAGTAGTATTGACAGGGGGAATTCACCCCTCCACTTT
>TRBV4-1|.|TRBJ2-1|TRBD1
CASSRNRGVEQFF
TGCGCCAGCAGCCGAAACAGGGGAGTTGAGCAGTTCTTC
>TRBV4-1|.|TRBJ1-6|.
CASSHGFPPTNNSPLHF
TGCGCCAGCAGCCACGGTTTTCCCCCCACCAATAATTCACCCCTCCACTTT
>TRBV6-5|.|TRBJ2-7|TRBD1
CASSFSRTGGHEQYF
TGTGCCAGCAGTTTCTCCCGGACAGGGGGCCACGAGCAGTACTTC
>TRBV6-5|.|TRBJ2-2|.
CASSPTGRTGELFF
TGTGCCAGCAGTCCCACAGGGCGAACCGGGGAGCTGTTTTTT
>TRBV6-5|.|TRBJ2-7|TRBD2
CASSYRTSGLPYEQYF
TGTGCCAGCAGTTACCGGACTAGCGGGCTCCCCTACGAGCAGTACTTC
>TRBV19|.|TRBJ1-1|.
CASSTNRGGAITEAFF
TGTGCCAGTAGTACGAACCGAGGGGGAGCAATCACTGAAGCTTTCTTT
>TRBV12-5|.|TRBJ2-5|TRBD1
CASGTDRGVQETQYF
TGTGCTAGTGGCACGGACAGGGGGGTCCAAGAGACCCAGTACTTC
>TRBV7-7|once|TRBJ2-3|TRBD2
CASSFAGGTDTQYF
TGTGCTAGCAGCTTCGCGGGGGGCACAGATACGCAGTATTTT
>TRBV21-1|.|TRBJ2-7|.
CASSKESDSPGVYEQYF
TGTGCCAGCAGCAAAGAATCGGACTCCCCCGGGGTCTACGAGCAGTACTTC
>TRBV7-9|.|TRBJ1-2|TRBD1
CASSRTGGHGYTF
TGTGCCAGCAGCCGGACAGGGGGACATGGCTACACCTTC
>TRBV27|.|TRBJ1-4|TRBD1
CATRTGANEKLFF
TGTGCCACACGGACAGGGGCTAATGAAAAACTGTTTTTT
>TRBV4-2|.|TRBJ2-4|TRBD2
CASSQGSGLADF
TGTGCCAGCAGTCAGGGGTCGGGACTAGCAGACTTC
>TRBV5-5|.|TRBJ1-3|.
CASSLSSSGNTIYF
TGTGCCAGCAGCTTGTCCAGCTCTGGAAACACCATATATTTT
>TRBV7-2|.|TRBJ2-1|.
CASSPAASYNEQFF
TGTGCCAGCAGCCCGGCGGCCTCCTACAATGAGCAGTTCTTC
>TRBV12-5|.|TRBJ1-5|.
CASGLSRSPQGPNGQPQHF
TGTGCTAGTGGTTTGTCACGGTCCCCTCAGGGGCCCAACGGCCAGCCCCAGCATTTT
>TRBV18|.|TRBJ2-3|TRBD2
CASSSREPAWDTQYF
TGTGCCAGCTCATCGCGGGAGCCCGCCTGGGATACGCAGTATTTT
>TRBV7-2|.|TRBJ2-1|.
CASSSGQLRNNEQFF
TGTGCCAGCAGCTCAGGACAGTTGAGGAACAATGAGCAGTTCTTC
>TRBV6-7|.|TRBJ2-3|TRBD2
CASSYTAGGPTDTQYF
TGTGCCAGCAGTTACACGGCGGGAGGGCCGACAGATACGCAGTATTTT
>TRBV4-2|.|TRBJ1-4|.
CASSVRDVLGMENEKLFF
TGTGCCAGCAGCGTGCGGGACGTCCTCGGGATGGAGAATGAAAAACTGTTTTTT
>TRBV30|.|TRBJ2-7|.
CAWMAGASYEQYF
TGTGCCTGGATGGCGGGGGCATCCTACGAGCAGTACTTC
>TRBV7-2|.|TRBJ1-2|.
CASSTRGGRDYGYTF
TGTGCCAGCAGCACCCGAGGGGGGAGGGATTATGGCTACACCTTC
>TRBV30|.|TRBJ2-1|TRBD2
CAWSTSGRAGNEQFF
TGTGCCTGGAGTACTAGCGGGAGGGCAGGCAATGAGCAGTTCTTC
>TRBV6-5|.|TRBJ1-2|TRBD1
CASRAGTGYGYTF
TGTGCCAGCAGAGCCGGGACAGGGTATGGCTACACCTTC
>TRBV7-9|.|TRBJ1-3|.
CASNGGLSGNTIYF
TGTGCCAGTAACGGGGGACTCTCTGGAAACACCATATATTTT
>TRBV9|.|TRBJ1-2|.
CASSVGLEYGYTF
TGTGCCAGCAGCGTAGGATTGGAGTATGGCTACACCTTC
>TRBV11-3|once|TRBJ1-2|TRBD1
CASSLATGVNGYTF
TGTGCCAGCAGCTTGGCGACAGGGGTGAATGGCTACACCTTC
>TRBV18|.|TRBJ2-5|.
CASSPPHGETQYF
TGTGCCAGCTCACCTCCTCACGGGGAGACCCAGTACTTC
>TRBV4-1|.|TRBJ2-5|.
CASSQVGGGRKETQYF
TGCGCCAGCAGCCAAGTGGGGGGGGGCCGCAAAGAGACCCAGTACTTC
>TRBV2|.|TRBJ1-5|TRBD1
CASSTGAGQPQHF
TGTGCCAGCAGCACAGGGGCCGGTCAGCCCCAGCATTTT
>TRBV7-9|.|TRBJ2-5|.
CASSPLVGSRVQETQYF
TGTGCCAGCAGCCCACTCGTGGGCAGCAGGGTTCAAGAGACCCAGTACTTC
>TRBV6-6|.|TRBJ1-1|.
CATTGGRLNTEAFF
TGTGCCACCACCGGAGGGCGGCTGAACACTGAAGCTTTCTTT
>TRBV7-2|.|TRBJ2-5|TRBD2
CASSLGGGGFETQYF
TGTGCCAGCAGCTTAGGCGGGGGGGGGTTTGAGACCCAGTACTTC
>TRBV9|.|TRBJ1-3|.
CASSRDSNSGNTIYF
TGTGCCAGCAGCCGCGACAGTAACTCTGGAAACACCATATATTTT
>TRBV30|.|TRBJ2-1|TRBD1
CAWEDRGDYNEQFF
TGTGCCTGGGAGGACAGGGGAGATTACAATGAGCAGTTCTTC
>TRBV6-4|once|TRBJ2-1|TRBD2
CASSSATSRKYNEQFF
TGTGCCAGCAGTTCCGCGACTAGCAGGAAATACAATGAGCAGTTCTTC
>TRBV5-1|.|TRBJ2-7|TRBD1
CASSWGQGDEQYF
TGCGCCAGCAGCTGGGGCCAGGGGGACGAGCAGTACTTC
>TRBV7-8|.|TRBJ2-7|TRBD1
CASRGTGLSYEQYF
TGTGCCAGCAGGGGGACAGGTCTCTCCTACGAGCAGTACTTC
>TRBV10-3|few|TRBJ1-3|.
CATKSQLSSGNTIYF
TGTGCCACCAAGTCCCAACTTTCCTCTGGAAACACCATATATTTT
>TRBV5-1|.|TRBJ2-1|.
CASSLFFNNEQFF
TGCGCCAGCAGCTTGTTTTTCAACAATGAGCAGTTCTTC
>TRBV18|.|TRBJ1-6|.
CASSPDQNSPLHF
TGTGCCAGCTCACCAGATCAGAATTCACCCCTCCACTTT
>TRBV5-4|.|TRBJ2-2|.
CASSHEQVGELFF
TGTGCCAGCAGCCATGAACAGGTCGGGGAGCTGTTTTTT
>TRBV15|.|TRBJ2-3|.
CATSRAVGGGLTDTQYF
TGTGCCACCAGCAGAGCCGTCGGCGGGGGCCTCACAGATACGCAGTATTTT
>TRBV6-5|.|TRBJ2-7|.
CASSYGLQAEQYF
TGTGCCAGCAGTTACGGCCTCCAGGCCGAGCAGTACTTC
>TRBV28|.|TRBJ1-5|.
CASSLGEGGRQPQHF
TGTGCCAGCAGTCTTGGGGAGGGGGGGCGGCAGCCCCAGCATTTT
>TRBV11-3|.|TRBJ2-2|.
CASSPAGQGTGELFF
TGTGCCAGCAGCCCCGCGGGGCAGGGCACCGGGGAGCTGTTTTTT
>TRBV4-1|.|TRBJ1-6|TRBD1
CASSQRQGEGNSPLHF
TGCGCCAGCAGCCAGCGACAGGGTGAAGGTAATTCACCCCTCCACTTT
>TRBV29-1|.|TRBJ1-2|.
CSVGTGGAFGYTF
TGCAGCGTTGGTACGGGGGGCGCGTTTGGCTACACCTTC